Listed below are T cell receptor beta chains from one sample, sequenced in a study of blood T cells in healthy people across ages. Each CDR3 protein gets one entry after TCRdb re-called the 5' RACE reads with MiXCR. This table holds 650,000 to 1,000,000 distinct CDR3 sequences, 35% to 40% found once. The specimen sequenced was blood. Source of these receptors: a man aged 18 to 30 in good health. The CDR3 runs from the conserved cysteine through the conserved F or W. Fields, in order: V gene, D gene, clone size, J gene, CDR3 protein, CDR3 DNA. The D gene is left open where the match is weak. The size of a clone is reported for some rows only, either as once, few or many, or as a class for expanded clones.

V gene: TRBV4-1; D gene: NA; clone size: NA; J gene: TRBJ2-5; CDR3 protein: CASSQEETSQETQYF; CDR3 DNA: TGCGCCAGCAGCCAAGAGGAAACCTCACAGGAGACCCAGTACTTC
V gene: TRBV11-2; D gene: NA; clone size: NA; J gene: TRBJ2-6; CDR3 protein: CASSFLGLSASGANVLTF; CDR3 DNA: TGTGCCAGCAGCTTTTTGGGTTTGTCGGCCTCTGGGGCCAACGTCCTGACTTTC
V gene: TRBV9; D gene: NA; clone size: NA; J gene: TRBJ2-1; CDR3 protein: CASSARKGTGPNEQFF; CDR3 DNA: TGTGCCAGCAGCGCCCGCAAAGGGACTGGACCCAATGAGCAGTTCTTC
V gene: TRBV12-3/TRBV12-4; D gene: NA; clone size: NA; J gene: TRBJ2-1; CDR3 protein: CASRRTGKVYNEQFF; CDR3 DNA: TGTGCCAGCAGAAGGACGGGTAAAGTTTACAATGAGCAGTTCTTC
V gene: TRBV20-1; D gene: NA; clone size: NA; J gene: TRBJ1-4; CDR3 protein: CSASKGCGEKLFF; CDR3 DNA: TGCAGTGCTAGTAAGGGGTGCGGTGAAAAACTGTTTTTT
V gene: TRBV2; D gene: NA; clone size: many; J gene: TRBJ2-3; CDR3 protein: CASSEDVWGADTQYF; CDR3 DNA: TGTGCCAGCAGTGAAGACGTCTGGGGGGCAGATACGCAGTATTTT
V gene: TRBV7-9; D gene: TRBD1; clone size: NA; J gene: TRBJ2-5; CDR3 protein: CASSLTGERGTQYF; CDR3 DNA: TGTGCCAGCAGCTTAACAGGGGAAAGGGGGACCCAGTACTTC
V gene: TRBV4-1; D gene: TRBD2; clone size: NA; J gene: TRBJ2-3; CDR3 protein: CASSQGTASGGRDTQYF; CDR3 DNA: TGCGCCAGCAGCCAAGGGACGGCTAGCGGGGGGAGGGATACGCAGTATTTT
V gene: TRBV5-1; D gene: TRBD1; clone size: NA; J gene: TRBJ2-5; CDR3 protein: CASSPGTGGYVQYF; CDR3 DNA: TGCGCCAGCAGCCCCGGGACAGGCGGCTACGTGCAGTACTTC
V gene: TRBV5-1; D gene: NA; clone size: NA; J gene: TRBJ2-1; CDR3 protein: CAGSAGRALGNEQFF; CDR3 DNA: TGCGCCGGCAGCGCGGGACGAGCCCTTGGGAATGAGCAGTTCTTC
V gene: TRBV27; D gene: NA; clone size: NA; J gene: TRBJ1-2; CDR3 protein: CASSLSISGRNYGYTF; CDR3 DNA: TGTGCCAGCAGTTTATCGATTTCGGGTAGGAACTATGGCTACACCTTC
V gene: TRBV12-3/TRBV12-4; D gene: TRBD1; clone size: NA; J gene: TRBJ2-1; CDR3 protein: CASTLPGQGDEQFF; CDR3 DNA: TGTGCCAGCACTCTCCCGGGACAGGGAGATGAGCAGTTCTTC
V gene: TRBV4-1; D gene: NA; clone size: NA; J gene: TRBJ1-1; CDR3 protein: CASSQGGRGAMNTEAFF; CDR3 DNA: TGCGCCAGCAGCCAAGGGGGCCGGGGCGCGATGAACACTGAAGCTTTCTTT
V gene: TRBV15; D gene: NA; clone size: NA; J gene: TRBJ2-3; CDR3 protein: CATSRGGITDTQYF; CDR3 DNA: TGTGCCACCAGCAGGGGGGGTATAACAGATACGCAGTATTTT
V gene: TRBV9; D gene: TRBD1; clone size: few; J gene: TRBJ1-6; CDR3 protein: CASSATGGAENSPLHF; CDR3 DNA: TGTGCCAGCAGCGCGACAGGGGGCGCAGAAAATTCACCCCTCCACTTT
V gene: TRBV7-2; D gene: NA; clone size: few; J gene: TRBJ1-1; CDR3 protein: CASTQGLFMNTEAFF; CDR3 DNA: TGTGCCAGCACCCAGGGCCTTTTCATGAACACTGAAGCTTTCTTT
V gene: TRBV6-2/TRBV6-3; D gene: NA; clone size: few; J gene: TRBJ2-7; CDR3 protein: CASSWGHNYEQYF; CDR3 DNA: TGTGCCAGCAGTTGGGGACACAACTACGAGCAGTACTTC
V gene: TRBV20-1; D gene: NA; clone size: once; J gene: TRBJ2-2; CDR3 protein: CSAGRGTGSTGELFF; CDR3 DNA: TGCAGTGCCGGGAGGGGGACAGGATCCACCGGGGAGCTGTTTTTT
V gene: TRBV6-2/TRBV6-3; D gene: NA; clone size: NA; J gene: TRBJ2-2; CDR3 protein: CASSYSQWRGRTGELFF; CDR3 DNA: TGTGCCAGCAGTTACTCGCAGTGGCGGGGAAGAACCGGGGAGCTGTTTTTT
V gene: TRBV5-5; D gene: TRBD2; clone size: few; J gene: TRBJ2-3; CDR3 protein: CASSPTGTSGGGTDTQYF; CDR3 DNA: TGTGCCAGCAGCCCCACCGGGACTAGCGGGGGAGGCACAGATACGCAGTATTTT
V gene: TRBV12-3/TRBV12-4; D gene: TRBD2; clone size: few; J gene: TRBJ2-1; CDR3 protein: CASSLDSGGPGNEQFF; CDR3 DNA: TGTGCCAGCAGCCTAGATAGCGGGGGGCCTGGGAATGAGCAGTTCTTC
V gene: TRBV7-9; D gene: NA; clone size: NA; J gene: TRBJ1-6; CDR3 protein: CASSLTGPNSPPHF; CDR3 DNA: TGTGCCAGCAGCTTAACAGGGCCGAATTCACCCCCCCACTTT
V gene: TRBV4-3; D gene: NA; clone size: NA; J gene: TRBJ2-1; CDR3 protein: CASSHTPDSYNEQFF; CDR3 DNA: TGCGCCAGCAGCCACACGCCAGACTCCTACAATGAGCAGTTCTTC
V gene: TRBV5-1; D gene: NA; clone size: NA; J gene: TRBJ2-7; CDR3 protein: CASSLTLTGNSYEQYF; CDR3 DNA: TGCGCCAGCAGCTTGACCCTGACAGGTAATTCCTACGAGCAGTACTTC
V gene: TRBV6-5; D gene: NA; clone size: NA; J gene: TRBJ2-7; CDR3 protein: CASSYSGTRYEQYF; CDR3 DNA: TGTGCCAGCAGTTACTCTGGGACACGCTACGAGCAGTACTTC
V gene: TRBV6-5; D gene: TRBD1; clone size: NA; J gene: TRBJ2-2; CDR3 protein: CASRLQGAGTGELFF; CDR3 DNA: TGTGCCAGCAGGTTACAGGGGGCGGGCACCGGGGAGCTGTTTTTT